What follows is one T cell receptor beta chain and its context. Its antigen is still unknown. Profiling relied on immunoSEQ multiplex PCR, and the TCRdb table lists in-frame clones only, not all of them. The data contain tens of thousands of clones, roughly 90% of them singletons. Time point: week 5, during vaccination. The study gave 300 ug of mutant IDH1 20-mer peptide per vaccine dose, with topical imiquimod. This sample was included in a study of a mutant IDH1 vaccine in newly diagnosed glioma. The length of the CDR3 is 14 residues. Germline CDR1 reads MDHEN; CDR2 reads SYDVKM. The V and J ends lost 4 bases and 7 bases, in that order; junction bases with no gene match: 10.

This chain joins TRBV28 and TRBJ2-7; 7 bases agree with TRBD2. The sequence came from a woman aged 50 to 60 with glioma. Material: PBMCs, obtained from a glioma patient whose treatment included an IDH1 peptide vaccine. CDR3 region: CASSSLGGAGEQYF. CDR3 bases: TGTGCCAGCAGTTCCCTGGGGGGAGCGGGAGAGCAGTACTTC. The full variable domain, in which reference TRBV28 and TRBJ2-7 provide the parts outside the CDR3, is DVKVTQSSRYLVKRTGEKVFLECVQDMDHENMFWYRQDPGLGLRLIYFSYDVKMKEKGDIPEGYSVSREKKERFSLILESASTNQTSMYLCASSSLGGAGEQYFGPGTRLTVT.